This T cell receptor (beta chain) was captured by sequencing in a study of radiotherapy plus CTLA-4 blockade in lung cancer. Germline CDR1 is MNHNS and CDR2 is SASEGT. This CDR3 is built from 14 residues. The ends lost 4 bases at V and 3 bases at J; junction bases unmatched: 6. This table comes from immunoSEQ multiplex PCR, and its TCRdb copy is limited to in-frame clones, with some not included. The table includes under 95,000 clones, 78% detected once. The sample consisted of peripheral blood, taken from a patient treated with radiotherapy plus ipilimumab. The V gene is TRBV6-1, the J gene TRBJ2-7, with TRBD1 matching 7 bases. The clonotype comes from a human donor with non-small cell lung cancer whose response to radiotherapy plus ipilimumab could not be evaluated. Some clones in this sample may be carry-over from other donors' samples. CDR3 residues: CASSGRTGSYEQYF. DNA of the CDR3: TGTGCCAGCAGTGGGCGGACAGGTAGCTACGAGCAGTACTTC.